This T cell receptor beta chain comes out of a study of T cell clonotyping in hematopoietic cell transplantation. Study results and limitations: Few recipient clonotypes overlapped donors; over 95% were de novo at given depth. Graft donor and pretransplant recipient Inverse Simpson Index values predicted broader posttransplant TCR diversity. Without cell sorting, CD4 versus CD8 contributions remain unresolved.

Sequencing used immunoSEQ multiplex PCR; TCRdb keeps in-frame clones, though not all of them. The sample consists of 3,300 or so clones, roughly 57% of them appearing once. Concerning this clone itself: Its target is unknown.

V was clipped by 1 base and J by 7 bases, with 8 bases between them. The CDR3 spans 12 residues. CDR1 SGHRS and CDR2 YFSETQ come from the germline V gene. Recipients were bled about 28 days pretransplant and at posttransplant days 30, 100, 180. The receptor's source is a female patient in her 30s who had an allogeneic stem cell transplant, so T cells may come from the graft donor. Some clones in this sample may be carry-over from other donors' samples. This chain links TRBV5-1 with TRBJ1-1; D uncertain. The sample in question was peripheral blood mononuclear cells, obtained 30 days after allogeneic stem cell transplant. CDR3 loop: CASSLTGVEAFF. The DNA for the CDR3 is TGCGCCAGCAGCTTGACCGGGGTTGAAGCTTTCTTT.